These 32 T cell receptor beta chains came from one sample sequenced in a study of blood T cell repertoires in COVID-19. The data were produced by immunoSEQ multiplex PCR, yet TCRdb's version contains in-frame clones alone and is incomplete. Of 87,000 or so clones in the sample, 75% to 90% are singletons; the top ten hold approximately 15%. Material: peripheral blood. The receptors derive from a woman older than 75 with active or convalescent COVID-19.

This clone was observed a single time. The chain links TRBV19 to TRBJ2-7; D not resolved. Per germline, CDR1 LNHDA and CDR2 SQIVND (reference sequence). The CDR3 extends over 15 amino acids. V lost 3 bases, J lost 0 bases, and 12 bases lay in between. The CDR3 DNA follows: TGTGCCAGTAGTATCATCAGCGCGAGCTCCTACGAGCAGTACTTC. Its protein is CASSIISASSYEQYF.

V and J are TRBV5-1 and TRBJ1-1; D is unclear. The CDR3 extends over 16 amino acids. V was trimmed by 2 bases and J by 3 bases, leaving 17 bases between them. Germline values: CDR1 SGHRS, CDR2 YFSETQ. The chain's CDR3 is CASSFGSLSTYTEAFF. Here the CDR3 DNA reads TGCGCCAGCAGCTTTGGGTCCCTTAGCACTTACACTGAAGCTTTCTTT.

The chain has TRBV4-2 and TRBJ2-1; D call uncertain. The V end lost 0 bases, the J end lost 10 bases, and 10 bases lay between the germline ends. This CDR3 spans 13 amino acids. CDR1 and CDR2 from the germline V gene are LGHNA and YNFKEQ. The CDR3 DNA follows: TGTGCCAGCAGCCAAGACCTTTCGCGCGAGCAGTTCTTC. Encoded protein: CASSQDLSREQFF.

This clone has just one count. The gene calls are TRBV4-3 and TRBJ1-4, with 9 bases identical to TRBD1. V shed 0 bases and J 8 bases; nucleotides not matched to a gene: 4. The CDR3 contains 15 residues. Per germline, CDR1 LGHNA and CDR2 YSLEER. CDR3 sequence (DNA): TGCGCCAGCAGCCAAGAGGGACAGGGCAACGAAAAACTGTTTTTT. Translated, it gives CASSQEGQGNEKLFF.

The chain has TRBV12-3 or TRBV12-4 and TRBJ1-1, with D unclear. The CDR3 is 12 amino acids. Trimming left V 7 bases short and J 11 bases short, with 17 bases between. The CDR3 nucleotides are TGTGCCAGCATTCCAGCGCCGGGAGGGGCTTTCTTT. Translating gives CASIPAPGGAFF.

The chain employs TRBV28 and TRBJ2-1, with TRBD2 matching over 13 bases. V shed 6 bases and J 0 bases; nucleotides not matched to a gene: 14. Germline assignment: CDR1 MDHEN and CDR2 SYDVKM. The CDR3 consists of 20 residues. The CDR3 reads CASSPGTSGTGGISYNEQFF. In DNA form, the CDR3 reads TGTGCCAGCAGCCCCGGGACTAGCGGGACCGGGGGCATCTCCTACAATGAGCAGTTCTTC.

The gene calls are TRBV6-5 and TRBJ1-4; D uncertain. The CDR3 sequence is 15 residues long. V was trimmed by 6 bases and J by 3 bases, leaving 14 bases between them. Germline V gene sequence: CDR1 MNHEY, CDR2 SVGAGI. The CDR3 region has the DNA TGTGCCAGCAGCCAGACCCCGAGGGCTAATGAAAAACTGTTTTTT. Its translation is CASSQTPRANEKLFF.

The rearrangement joins TRBV7-8 to TRBJ1-2; the D is unclear. The CDR3 spans 11 residues. V was cut by 5 bases and J by 5 bases, with 6 bases left in between. Germline CDR1 SGHVS, CDR2 FQNEAQ. CDR3 nucleotides: TGTGCCAGCAGCCCCGGGTATGGCTACACCTTC. Protein product: CASSPGYGYTF.

This chain uses TRBV28 with TRBJ1-5; 7 bases map to TRBD1. Germline CDR1 reads MDHEN; CDR2 reads SYDVKM. After removal of 4 bases from V and 1 base from J, the junction contained 1 base not matched to a gene. CDR3 size: 14 residues. The CDR3 spells CASSSGGSNQPQHF. Written as DNA, the CDR3 is TGTGCCAGCAGTTCAGGGGGGAGCAATCAGCCCCAGCATTTT.

This clone occurred a few times. The rearrangement uses TRBV11-2 and TRBJ2-1; TRBD2 is a possible D gene (6 bases). Germline V gene lookup returns CDR1 SGHAT and CDR2 FQNNGV. There are 16 residues in the CDR3. The V end lost 3 bases, the J end lost 0 bases, and 12 bases lay between the germline ends. CDR3 sequence reads: CASSFSGRSSYNEQFF. CDR3 nucleotides: TGTGCCAGCAGCTTTAGCGGTCGCTCCTCCTACAATGAGCAGTTCTTC.

The chain links TRBV7-2 to TRBJ2-1; the match to TRBD1 covers 7 bases. CDR1 is SGHTA, CDR2 FQGNSA, per germline. The CDR3 length is 17 residues. The V and J ends lost 3 bases and 0 bases, in that order; junction bases with no gene match: 8. CDR3 nucleotides: TGTGCCAGCAGCTTTACCACAGGGGTAGGCTCCTACAATGAGCAGTTCTTC. It codes for CASSFTTGVGSYNEQFF.

The rearrangement uses TRBV27 and TRBJ1-4; D is possibly TRBD1 (5 bases). The germline V gene has CDR1 MNHEY and CDR2 SMNVEV (reference sequence). This CDR3 is built from 14 residues. V lost 3 bases and J 7 bases, leaving 12 bases between the germline ends. CDR3 residues: CASSLWGDGEKLFF. DNA of the CDR3: TGTGCCAGCAGTTTGTGGGGGGATGGTGAAAAACTGTTTTTT.

J is TRBJ1-5 and V is TRBV6-2 or TRBV6-3; the D gene is possibly TRBD1 (5 bases). The ends were cut back, 8 bases at V and 3 bases at J, with 17 bases in the middle. From germline, CDR1 is MNHEY and CDR2 SVGEGT. This CDR3 has 15 amino acids. This CDR3 reads CASGLPRTSNQPQHF. The CDR3 DNA is TGTGCCAGCGGCCTCCCGAGGACATCCAATCAGCCCCAGCATTTT.

The genes are TRBV6-2 or TRBV6-3 and TRBJ2-7, with 7 nucleotides matching TRBD1. There are 15 residues in the CDR3. V shed 2 bases, J shed 0 bases, and the junction held 4 bases outside the gene matches. Germline assignment: CDR1 MNHEY and CDR2 SVGEGT. CDR3: CASSYQGVSSYEQYF. Written as DNA, the CDR3 is TGTGCCAGCAGTTACCAGGGGGTCTCCTCCTACGAGCAGTACTTC.

The genes are TRBV3-1 (or the pseudogene TRBV3-2) and TRBJ2-5; tentative D call: TRBD1 (5 bases). The germline V gene has CDR1 LGHDT and CDR2 YNNKEL (reference sequence). V lost 1 base and J 4 bases, leaving 7 bases between the germline ends. The CDR3 runs to 13 residues. CDR3 residues: CASSQGGPETQYF. CDR3 nucleotides: TGTGCCAGCAGCCAAGGGGGCCCAGAGACCCAGTACTTC.

The chain couples TRBV4-1 to TRBJ2-7, with TRBD1 as a possible D gene (6 bases). CDR1 MGHRA and CDR2 YSYEKL come from the germline V gene. Trimming left V 3 bases short and J 2 bases short, with 14 bases between. The CDR3 extends over 15 amino acids. DNA of the CDR3: TGCGCCAGCAGCCAGTCCCGAGGACAGACCTACGAGCAGTACTTC. Residues: CASSQSRGQTYEQYF.

This chain uses TRBV9 with TRBJ2-7, with D perhaps matching TRBD1 (5 bases). Trimming removed 0 bases at V and 5 bases at J, with 9 bases between. The germline V gene encodes CDR1 SGDLS and CDR2 YYNGEE. The CDR3 runs 13 residues. CDR3 sequence: CASSVGQSHEQYF. CDR3 bases: TGTGCCAGCAGCGTAGGACAGAGCCACGAGCAGTACTTC. Full variable domain (rest looked up from reference TRBV9 and TRBJ2-7): DSGVTQTPKHLITATGQRVTLRCSPRSGDLSVYWYQQSLDQGLQFLIQYYNGEERAKGNILERFSAQQFPDLHSELNLSSLELGDSALYFCASSVGQSHEQYFGPGTRLTVT.

The chain uses TRBV3-1 (or the pseudogene TRBV3-2) and TRBJ1-2, with D tentatively TRBD1 (5 bases). Germline V gives CDR1 LGHDT, CDR2 YNNKEL (reference sequence). There are 14 residues in the CDR3. V lost 1 base and J lost 2, with 8 bases in between. The CDR3 loop reads CASSQGTPNYGYTF. The CDR3 DNA reads TGTGCCAGCAGCCAAGGGACACCCAACTATGGCTACACCTTC.

The CDR3 spells CASAQGPYEGGEQFF. CDR3 nucleotides: TGTGCCAGCGCTCAGGGACCTTATGAGGGAGGTGAGCAGTTCTTC. The chain recombines TRBV6-4 with TRBJ2-1; possibly TRBD2 for D (6 bases). This CDR3 is 15 amino acids long. V was shortened by 8 bases and J by 9 bases, with 23 bases between the two germline ends. From germline, CDR1 is MRHNA and CDR2 SNTAGT.

This clone was observed a few times. V usage is TRBV12-5 and J usage is TRBJ1-4, with TRBD1 identical over 8 bases. Germline CDR1 and CDR2: LGHNT and FRNRAP. Trimming removed 1 base from V and 6 bases from J; junction bases left unmatched: 10. The CDR3 length is 17 residues. The CDR3 region is CASGLAWMTGDYEKLFF. The CDR3 nucleotides are TGTGCTAGTGGTTTGGCCTGGATGACAGGGGATTATGAAAAACTGTTTTTT.

V and J are TRBV10-3 and TRBJ2-1; 9 bases are a match to TRBD1. The CDR3 sequence is 14 residues long. V lost 8 bases and J lost 8; bases outside the gene matches: 10. Germline CDR1 ENHRY, CDR2 SYGVKD. As DNA, the CDR3 is TGTGCCATCCATTCGGGACAGGGTTCATATGAGCAGTTCTTC. Amino acids: CAIHSGQGSYEQFF.

V is TRBV5-1 and J is TRBJ1-2, with D tentatively TRBD1 (6 bases). The germline V gene encodes CDR1 SGHRS and CDR2 YFSETQ. Trimming left V 4 bases short and J 2 bases short, with 15 bases between. The CDR3 is 15 amino acids. The CDR3: CASSARLGTNYGYTF. In DNA form, the CDR3 reads TGCGCCAGCAGCGCCCGCCTCGGGACAAACTATGGCTACACCTTC.

The chain is built from TRBV24-1 and TRBJ2-5; D ambiguous. The V end lost 4 bases, the J end lost 9 bases, and 11 bases lay between the germline ends. The germline V gene encodes CDR1 KGHDR and CDR2 SFDVKD. CDR3 length: 12 amino acids. CDR3 bases: TGTGCCACCAGTGAATATAGAGCGCCCCAGTACTTC. Its translation: CATSEYRAPQYF.

V and J are TRBV7-3 and TRBJ2-2; no reliable D call. CDR3 length: 16 amino acids. Germline CDR1 is SGHTA and CDR2 is FQGTGA. V lost 2 bases, J lost 1 base, and 11 bases lay in between. The CDR3 DNA follows: TGTGCCAGCAGCTTACGACACGTCCAGAACACCGGGGAGCTGTTTTTT. It is translated as CASSLRHVQNTGELFF.

This clone was recorded a few times. The rearrangement links TRBV30 to TRBJ2-7; 9 nucleotides match TRBD2. The V and J ends lost 4 bases and 4 bases, in that order; junction bases with no gene match: 11. The CDR3 is 15 residues long. Germline values: CDR1 GTSNPN, CDR2 SVGIG (reference sequence). The CDR3 loop reads CAWKAPREGHYEQYF. The CDR3 DNA sequence: TGTGCCTGGAAGGCCCCGCGGGAGGGCCATTACGAGCAGTACTTC.

This clone was observed a single time. The chain uses TRBV27 and TRBJ2-3; D may be TRBD1 (6 bases). The CDR3 spans 13 residues. Trimming cost V 9 bases and J 0 bases, with 10 bases left between them. The germline CDR1 and CDR2 sequences are MNHEY and SMNVEV (reference sequence). The CDR3 nucleotides read TGTGCCAGTTGGACAGCTAGCACAGATACGCAGTATTTT. Translated, it gives CASWTASTDTQYF.

V gene TRBV29-1 combines with J gene TRBJ2-5, with a tentative D call TRBD1 (7 bases). Trimming pared 5 bases from V and 2 bases from J, leaving 12 bases between. Germline loops: CDR1 SQVTM, CDR2 ANQGSEA. CDR3 size: 13 residues. DNA of the CDR3: TGCAGCGTTTCAGGGGGGACTCAAGAGACCCAGTACTTC. It yields the protein CSVSGGTQETQYF.

A few counts support this clone. The chain links TRBV25-1 to TRBJ2-1; 8 bases fit TRBD2. The CDR3 runs 15 residues. The J segment lost 11 bases and the V segment lost 4 bases, leaving 13 bases of the junction unmatched. Germline lookup yields CDR1 MGHDK and CDR2 SYGVNS. CDR3 DNA sequence: TGTGCCAGCAGTGGACGGACTAGCCACGTCCTAAAGCAGTTCTTC. Its protein is CASSGRTSHVLKQFF.

The CDR3: CASSETSGTASYNEQFF. The CDR3 region has the DNA TGTGCCAGCAGTGAAACTAGCGGGACTGCGTCCTACAATGAGCAGTTCTTC. The rearrangement joins TRBV6-1 to TRBJ2-1, with 10 bases that match TRBD2. Germline V gene lookup returns CDR1 MNHNS and CDR2 SASEGT. The CDR3 runs to 17 residues. V shed 2 bases, J shed 1 base, and the junction held 5 bases outside the gene matches.

The CDR3 protein is CASSLILRETQYF. The CDR3 DNA follows: TGCGCCAGCAGCTTGATTCTTCGGGAGACCCAGTACTTC. The chain joins TRBV5-1 to TRBJ2-5; no firm D call. The V gene's germline CDR1 is SGHRS and CDR2 YFSETQ. The CDR3 has 13 residues. V gave up 1 base and J gave up 5 bases, with 9 bases separating them.

This clone was detected only a few times. The chain recombines TRBV13 with TRBJ2-1; D gene ambiguous. Germline V CDR1 and CDR2: PRHDT, FYEKMQ (reference sequence). This CDR3 contains 15 residues. With 1 base removed from V and 3 bases from J, the gap between germline ends came to 10 bases. The CDR3 sequence: CASSLDMTGYNEQFF. CDR3 DNA sequence: TGTGCCAGCAGCTTAGACATGACTGGCTACAATGAGCAGTTCTTC.

The chain is built from TRBV10-3 and TRBJ2-5; weak D call: TRBD1 (6 bases). Trimming cost V 6 bases and J 5 bases, with 13 bases left between them. This CDR3 has 13 residues. Germline V lookup: CDR1 ENHRY, CDR2 SYGVKD. CDR3 DNA: TGTGCCATCAGCTGGACAGCCGAGGAGACCCAGTACTTC. Amino acids: CAISWTAEETQYF.